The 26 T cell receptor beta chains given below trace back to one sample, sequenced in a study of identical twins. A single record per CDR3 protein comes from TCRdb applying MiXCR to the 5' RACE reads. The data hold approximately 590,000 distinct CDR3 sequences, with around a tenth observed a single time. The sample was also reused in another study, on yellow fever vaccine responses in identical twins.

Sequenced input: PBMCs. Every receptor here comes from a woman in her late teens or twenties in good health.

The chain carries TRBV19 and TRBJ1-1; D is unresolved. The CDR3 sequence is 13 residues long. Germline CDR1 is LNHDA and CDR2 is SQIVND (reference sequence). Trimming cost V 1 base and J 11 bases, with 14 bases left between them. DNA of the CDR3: TGTGCCAGTAGTATAGTATCGGGATCGGGGGCTTTCTTT. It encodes CASSIVSGSGAFF.

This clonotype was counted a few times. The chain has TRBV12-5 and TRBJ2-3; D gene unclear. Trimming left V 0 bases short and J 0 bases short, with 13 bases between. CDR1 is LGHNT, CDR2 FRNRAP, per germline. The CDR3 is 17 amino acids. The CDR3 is CASGLVHGYPSTDTQYF. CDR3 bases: TGTGCTAGTGGTTTGGTACATGGCTACCCGAGCACAGATACGCAGTATTTT.

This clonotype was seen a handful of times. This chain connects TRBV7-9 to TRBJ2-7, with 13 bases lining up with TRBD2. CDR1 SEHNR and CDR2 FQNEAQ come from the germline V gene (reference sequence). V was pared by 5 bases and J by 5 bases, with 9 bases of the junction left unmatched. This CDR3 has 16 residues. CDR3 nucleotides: TGTGCCAGCAGCATAACTAGCGGGAGGGTAGTGAACGAGCAGTACTTC. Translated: CASSITSGRVVNEQYF.

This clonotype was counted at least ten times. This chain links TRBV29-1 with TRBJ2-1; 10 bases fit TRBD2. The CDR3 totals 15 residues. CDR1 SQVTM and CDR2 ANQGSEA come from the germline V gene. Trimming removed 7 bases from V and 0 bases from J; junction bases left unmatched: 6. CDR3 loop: CSAGVAGGSYNEQFF. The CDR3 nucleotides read TGCAGCGCCGGGGTAGCGGGAGGCTCCTACAATGAGCAGTTCTTC.

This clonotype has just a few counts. CDR3 region: CASSKEGRTTDTQYF. The CDR3, as DNA: TGTGCCAGCAGCAAGGAGGGACGGACCACAGATACGCAGTATTTT. This rearrangement joins TRBV27 to TRBJ2-3; tentatively, D is TRBD2 (6 bases). The germline V gene has CDR1 MNHEY and CDR2 SMNVEV (reference sequence). V gave up 6 bases and J gave up 2 bases, with 15 bases separating them. There are 15 residues in the CDR3.

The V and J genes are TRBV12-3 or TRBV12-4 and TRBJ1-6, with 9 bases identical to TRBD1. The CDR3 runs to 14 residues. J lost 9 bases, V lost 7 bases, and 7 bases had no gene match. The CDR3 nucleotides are TGTGCCAGCACCACCGGGACAGGGAGTTCACCCCTCCACTTT. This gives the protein CASTTGTGSSPLHF.

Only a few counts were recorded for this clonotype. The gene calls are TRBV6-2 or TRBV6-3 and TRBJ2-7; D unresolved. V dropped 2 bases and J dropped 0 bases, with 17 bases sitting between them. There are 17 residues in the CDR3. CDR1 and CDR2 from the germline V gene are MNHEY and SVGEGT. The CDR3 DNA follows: TGTGCCAGCAGTTACACGAAGTCGAGGATAAGCTCCTACGAGCAGTACTTC. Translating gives CASSYTKSRISSYEQYF.

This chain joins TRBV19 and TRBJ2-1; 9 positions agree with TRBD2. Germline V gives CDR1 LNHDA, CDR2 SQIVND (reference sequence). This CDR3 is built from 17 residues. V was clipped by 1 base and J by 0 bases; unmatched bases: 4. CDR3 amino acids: CASSIALAGISYNEQFF. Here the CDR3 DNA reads TGTGCCAGTAGTATAGCCCTAGCGGGGATCTCCTACAATGAGCAGTTCTTC.

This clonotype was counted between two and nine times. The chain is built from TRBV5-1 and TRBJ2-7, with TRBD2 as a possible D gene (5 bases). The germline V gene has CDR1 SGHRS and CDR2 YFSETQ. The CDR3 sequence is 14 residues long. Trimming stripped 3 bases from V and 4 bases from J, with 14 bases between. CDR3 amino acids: CASSSLGGGYEQYF. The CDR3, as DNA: TGCGCCAGCAGCTCGCTAGGAGGCGGGTACGAGCAGTACTTC.

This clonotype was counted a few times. The CDR3 loop reads CASSFLAGGLGNEQFF. CDR3 in DNA: TGTGCCAGCAGCTTCCTAGCGGGAGGGCTCGGGAATGAGCAGTTCTTC. This sequence joins TRBV7-8 and TRBJ2-1; the match to TRBD2 covers 12 bases. The CDR3 has 16 residues. Germline V CDR1 and CDR2: SGHVS, FQNEAQ. Trimming removed 3 bases from V and 7 bases from J; junction bases left unmatched: 7.

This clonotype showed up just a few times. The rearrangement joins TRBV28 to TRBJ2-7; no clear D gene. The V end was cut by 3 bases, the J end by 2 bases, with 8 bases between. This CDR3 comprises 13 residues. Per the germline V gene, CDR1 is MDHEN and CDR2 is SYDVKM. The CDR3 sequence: CASSFEVTYEQYF. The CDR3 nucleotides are TGTGCCAGCAGTTTTGAGGTAACCTACGAGCAGTACTTC.

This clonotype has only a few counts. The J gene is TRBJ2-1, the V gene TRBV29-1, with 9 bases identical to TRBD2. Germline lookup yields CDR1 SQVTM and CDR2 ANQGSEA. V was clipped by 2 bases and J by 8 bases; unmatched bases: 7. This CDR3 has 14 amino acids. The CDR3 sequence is CSVELAGFLDEQFF. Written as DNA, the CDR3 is TGCAGCGTTGAACTAGCGGGATTTTTGGATGAGCAGTTCTTC.

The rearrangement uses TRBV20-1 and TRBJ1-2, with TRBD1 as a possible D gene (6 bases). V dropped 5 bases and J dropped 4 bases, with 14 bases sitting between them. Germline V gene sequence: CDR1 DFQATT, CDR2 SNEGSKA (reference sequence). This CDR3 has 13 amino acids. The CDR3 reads CSALGDTSYGYTF. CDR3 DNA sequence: TGCAGTGCTCTCGGGGACACCTCCTATGGCTACACCTTC.

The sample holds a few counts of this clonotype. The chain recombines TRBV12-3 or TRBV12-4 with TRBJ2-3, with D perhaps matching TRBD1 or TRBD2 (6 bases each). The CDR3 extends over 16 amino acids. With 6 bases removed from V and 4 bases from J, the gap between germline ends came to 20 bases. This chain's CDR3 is CASRFIGGGRSDTQYF. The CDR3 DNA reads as TGTGCCAGCAGGTTTATAGGAGGGGGAAGATCAGATACGCAGTATTTT.

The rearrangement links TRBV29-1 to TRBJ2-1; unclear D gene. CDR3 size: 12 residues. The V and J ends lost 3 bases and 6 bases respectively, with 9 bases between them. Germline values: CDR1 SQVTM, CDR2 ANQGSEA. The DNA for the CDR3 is TGCAGCGTTGATAAGGGTCGCAATGAGCAGTTCTTC. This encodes CSVDKGRNEQFF.

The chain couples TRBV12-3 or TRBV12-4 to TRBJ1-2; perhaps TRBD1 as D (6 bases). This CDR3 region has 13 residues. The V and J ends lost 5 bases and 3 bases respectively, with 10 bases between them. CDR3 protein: CASSRTVYYGYTF. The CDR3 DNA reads TGTGCCAGCAGTCGGACAGTTTACTATGGCTACACCTTC.

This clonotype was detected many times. The CDR3 region is CSARVGGYNEQFF. CDR3 DNA: TGCAGTGCTAGAGTGGGGGGTTACAATGAGCAGTTCTTC. The chain carries TRBV20-1 and TRBJ2-1, with D possibly being TRBD2 (6 bases). The CDR3 has 13 amino acids. Germline values: CDR1 DFQATT, CDR2 SNEGSKA (reference sequence). Trimming left V 1 base short and J 4 bases short, with 8 bases between.

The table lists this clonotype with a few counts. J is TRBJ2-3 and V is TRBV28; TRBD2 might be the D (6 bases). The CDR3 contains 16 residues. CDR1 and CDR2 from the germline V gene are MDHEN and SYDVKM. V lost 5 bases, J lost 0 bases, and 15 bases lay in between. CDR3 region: CASSHFSGFSTDTQYF. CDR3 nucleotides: TGTGCCAGCAGTCACTTTAGCGGTTTTAGCACAGATACGCAGTATTTT.

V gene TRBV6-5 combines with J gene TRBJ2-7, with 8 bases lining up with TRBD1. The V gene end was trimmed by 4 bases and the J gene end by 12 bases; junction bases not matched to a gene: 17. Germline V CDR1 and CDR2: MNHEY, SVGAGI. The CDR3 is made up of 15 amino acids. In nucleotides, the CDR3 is TGTGCCAGCAGTTCCATCGCCCCCGGCACCGGGACAGGGTACTTC. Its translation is CASSSIAPGTGTGYF.

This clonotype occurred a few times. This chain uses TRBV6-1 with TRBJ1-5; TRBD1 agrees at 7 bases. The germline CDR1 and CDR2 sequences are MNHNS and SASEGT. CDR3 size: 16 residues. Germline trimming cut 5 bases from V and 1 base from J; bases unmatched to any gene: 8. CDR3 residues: CASSKRQGESNQPQHF. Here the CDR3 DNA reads TGTGCCAGCAGTAAGAGACAGGGCGAAAGCAATCAGCCCCAGCATTTT.

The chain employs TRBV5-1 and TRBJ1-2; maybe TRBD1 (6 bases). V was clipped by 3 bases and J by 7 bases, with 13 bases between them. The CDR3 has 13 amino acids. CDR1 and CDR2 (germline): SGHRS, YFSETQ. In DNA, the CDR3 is TGCGCCAGCAGCTCCAACAGGGTAACTGGCTACACCTTC. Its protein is CASSSNRVTGYTF.

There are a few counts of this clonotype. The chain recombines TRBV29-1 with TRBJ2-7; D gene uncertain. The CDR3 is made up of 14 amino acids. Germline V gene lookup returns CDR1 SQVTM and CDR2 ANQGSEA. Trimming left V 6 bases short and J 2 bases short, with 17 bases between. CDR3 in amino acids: CSVLTLTPTYEQYF. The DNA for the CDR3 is TGCAGCGTCCTCACTCTGACCCCAACCTACGAGCAGTACTTC.

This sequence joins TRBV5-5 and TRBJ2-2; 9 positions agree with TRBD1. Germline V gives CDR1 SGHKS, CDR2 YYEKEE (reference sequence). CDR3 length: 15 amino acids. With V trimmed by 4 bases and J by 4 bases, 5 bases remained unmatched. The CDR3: CASSPGTGITGELFF. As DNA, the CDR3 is TGTGCCAGCAGCCCCGGGACAGGGATCACCGGGGAGCTGTTTTTT.

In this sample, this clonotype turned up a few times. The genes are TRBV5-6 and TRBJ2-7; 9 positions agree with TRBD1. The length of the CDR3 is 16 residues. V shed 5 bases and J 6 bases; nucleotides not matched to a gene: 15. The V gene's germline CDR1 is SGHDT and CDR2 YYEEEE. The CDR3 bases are TGTGCCAGCAGGTGGGGACAGGGAACCGCCGGAATCGAGCAGTACTTC. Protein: CASRWGQGTAGIEQYF.

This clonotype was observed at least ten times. The CDR3, as DNA: TGTGCCAGCAGCGCCGACGGGAAGGTAGGGCAGTACTTC. Its translation: CASSADGKVGQYF. The chain employs TRBV11-2 and TRBJ2-7; weak D call: TRBD2 (5 bases). V was cut by 5 bases and J by 9 bases, with 17 bases left in between. CDR3 length equals 13 residues. Germline CDR1 SGHAT, CDR2 FQNNGV. The variable domain in full, completed from reference TRBV11-2 and TRBJ2-7, reads EAGVAQSPRYKIIEKRQSVAFWCNPISGHATLYWYQQILGQGPKLLIQFQNNGVVDDSQLPKDRFSAERLKGVDSTLKIQPAKLEDSAVYLCASSADGKVGQYFGPGTRLTVT.

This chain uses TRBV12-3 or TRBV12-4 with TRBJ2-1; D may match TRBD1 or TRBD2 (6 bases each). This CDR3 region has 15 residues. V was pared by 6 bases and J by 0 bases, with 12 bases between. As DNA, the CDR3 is TGTGCCAGCAGGGAGGGGGGTAGCTCCTACAATGAGCAGTTCTTC. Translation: CASREGGSSYNEQFF.